The clone carrying this T cell receptor (beta chain) was counted once. Its cognate antigen is unknown. No conserved phenylalanine or tryptophan ends this CDR3, so it is likely a read error. These data are taken from a study of blood T cells in healthy people across ages. General study findings and limits: Naive T cell percentage showed a strong correlation with TCR beta diversity. No one knew whether donors had CMV, which possibly confounded expanded clonotype changes.

The second PCR ran 7 to 11 cycles with a sample-barcoded 5' primer and J-beta primers. Using its own MiXCR run on the 5' RACE reads, TCRdb lists one record per CDR3 protein. The table includes 270,000 or so distinct CDR3 sequences, 25% to 30% detected once. The CDR3 spans 14 residues. After removal of 5 bases from V and 3 bases from J, the junction contained 5 bases not matched to a gene. The V gene's germline CDR1 is SGHNT and CDR2 YENEEA. The chain joins TRBV11-3 to TRBJ2-3; 7 bases match TRBD2. This sequence originates from a woman aged 65 to 85 in good health. Sequencing was performed on blood. As DNA, the CDR3 is TGTGCCAGCAGCCTGACTAGCAGTACAGATACGCAGTATCTT. This encodes CASSLTSSTDTQYL.